A selection of T cell receptor beta chains follows, all from one sample in a study of T-cell reconstitution after alpha-beta-depleted transplantation in children. TCRdb fed the PCR reads into MiXCR, producing one record per CDR3 protein. The sample lists approximately 85,000 distinct CDR3 sequences; roughly 15% were seen once. The sequencing used PBMCs, mostly from graft donor cells, collected 180 days after TCRalphabeta/CD19-depleted stem cell transplant. The origin of the receptors is a male patient aged 2 to 10 who had a stem cell transplant for acute lymphoblastic leukemia, so the T cells may come from the graft donor. The conserved cysteine and the conserved F or W are not part of the CDR3 here. Clone size, where shown, is once, few, many, or a class for clones that have expanded.

clone_size cdr3_length v_call cdr3_aa
NA 15 TRBV27 ASSLSKIGPESYEQY
NA 12 TRBV6-5 ASSSRGWDTEAF
NA 10 TRBV5-8 ASSFSAGEQY
NA 12 TRBV9 ASSVAGTRDEQY
NA 11 TRBV5-1 ASSGTASYGYT
NA 14 TRBV7-2 ASSLVGAGAGNTIY
NA 9 TRBV18 ASSPGDEQY
many 11 TRBV5-1 ASSMGFYNEQF
once 13 TRBV7-2 ASSFTSGRYDEQY
few 10 TRBV5-1 ASSLAPGVAD
few 14 TRBV18 ASSLQGLGIIDTQY
NA 10 TRBV11-1 ASSLEDGELF
few 12 TRBV20-1 SASKGFWDTEAF
NA 14 TRBV6-1 ASSKTSGGSSGEQF
few 13 TRBV24-1 ATSEGGRNNQPQH